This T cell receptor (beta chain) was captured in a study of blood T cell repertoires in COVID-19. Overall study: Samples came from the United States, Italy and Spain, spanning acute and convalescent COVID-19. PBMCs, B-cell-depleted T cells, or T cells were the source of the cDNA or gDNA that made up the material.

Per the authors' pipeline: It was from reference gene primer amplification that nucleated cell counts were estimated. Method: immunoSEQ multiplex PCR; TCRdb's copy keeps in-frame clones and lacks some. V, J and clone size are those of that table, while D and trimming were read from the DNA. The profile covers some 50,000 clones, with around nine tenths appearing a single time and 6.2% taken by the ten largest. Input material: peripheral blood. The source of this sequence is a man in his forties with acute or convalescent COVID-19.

The CDR3 reads CASSLMIGYNEQFF. The DNA for the CDR3 is TGTGCCAGCAGCTTAATGATCGGCTACAATGAGCAGTTCTTC. This rearrangement joins TRBV7-3 to TRBJ2-1; D not certain. Germline values: CDR1 SGHTA, CDR2 FQGTGA. CDR3 length equals 14 residues. V was cut by 1 base and J by 3 bases, with 7 bases left in between. The variable domain in full, completed from reference TRBV7-3 and TRBJ2-1, reads GAGVSQTPSNKVTEKGKYVELRCDPISGHTALYWYRQSLGQGPEFLIYFQGTGAADDSGLPNDRFFAVRPEGSVSTLKIQRTERGDSAVYLCASSLMIGYNEQFFGPGTRLTVL.